These T cell receptor beta chains were read from a single sample in a study of OX40 agonist ivuxolimab in advanced cancers. Profiled with immunoSEQ multiplex PCR; TCRdb holds only in-frame clones, not every one. The sample gives approximately 88,000 clones, about 88% of which show up once; approximately 0.67% is in the top ten. The sequenced sample was CD4+ or CD8+ T cells sorted from blood, obtained in a trial of the OX40 agonist ivuxolimab. The receptors originated from an adult with an advanced solid tumor such as melanoma, head and neck, liver or kidney cancer. CDR3s include the opening cysteine and the closing phenylalanine or tryptophan. A D gene is named only where the DNA matches it firmly. Not all rows give a size; the values are once, few, many and, for expanded clones, a class.

v_gene	abundance	d_gene	j_gene	CDR3aa	CDR3nt
TRBV18	once	-	TRBJ1-6	CASSPDRRNSPLHF	TGTGCCAGCTCACCAGATCGACGAAATTCACCCCTCCACTTT
TRBV30	-	-	TRBJ2-5	CAWSGKAYQETQYF	TGTGCCTGGAGCGGCAAAGCCTACCAAGAGACCCAGTACTTC